This is a list of T cell receptor beta chains from one sample in a study of cytomegalovirus exposure and HLA in healthy donors. Only in-frame clones appear in the TCRdb table, and some are missing; sequencing was by immunoSEQ multiplex PCR. The data contain under 150,000 clones, 70% to 85% of them singletons. The sequencing input was PBMCs. These receptors were obtained from a boy under 10 years old in good health and CMV-seronegative. The CDR3 runs from the conserved cysteine through the conserved F or W. The order of the fields is D gene, J gene, V gene, clone size, CDR3 DNA, CDR3 protein. D genes are given only for firm matches. Clone size, where shown, is once, few, many, or a class for clones that have expanded.

>TRBD2|TRBJ2-5|TRBV5-6|-
TGTGCCAGCAGCTCCTTGGCGGGAGGGCCAAGTGAGACCCAGTACTTC
CASSSLAGGPSETQYF
>-|TRBJ1-5|TRBV19|-
TGTGCCAGTAGTTTCCTGGGAGGGCGTGGTAGCAATCAGCCCCAGCATTTT
CASSFLGGRGSNQPQHF
>TRBD1|TRBJ2-1|TRBV15|few
TGTGCCACCAGCAGGGGGACAGGGGACAATGAGCAGTTCTTC
CATSRGTGDNEQFF
>-|TRBJ1-1|TRBV6-5|-
TGTGCCAGCAGTGAATTGGGAGGTGAAGCTTTCTTT
CASSELGGEAFF
>TRBD1|TRBJ1-4|TRBV5-1|few
TGCGCCAGCAGCTTTTTCGGACCGGGACAGGGGAGAGAAAAACTGTTTTTT
CASSFFGPGQGREKLFF
>TRBD1|TRBJ2-3|TRBV13|few
TGTGCCAGCAGCTTATCGGAGACAGGGGGCACAGATACGCAGTATTTT
CASSLSETGGTDTQYF
>TRBD1|TRBJ1-3|TRBV6-5|-
TGTGCCAGCAGTTATCAGGGGGCTGGAAACACCATATATTTT
CASSYQGAGNTIYF
>-|TRBJ1-1|TRBV7-3|-
TGTGCCAGCAGCAAGGGGAGGCCGAACACTGAAGCTTTCTTT
CASSKGRPNTEAFF
>TRBD1|TRBJ2-1|TRBV19|-
TGTGCCAGTAGTATGGCCGGGACAGGGACCTACAATGAGCAGTTCTTC
CASSMAGTGTYNEQFF
>-|TRBJ1-2|TRBV20-1|-
TGCAGTGCCGATGGCTACACCTTC
CSADGYTF
>TRBD1|TRBJ1-1|TRBV28|-
TGTGCCAGCAGTCCGAGGGGGCTGGGGACTGAAGCTTTCTTT
CASSPRGLGTEAFF
>TRBD1|TRBJ1-1|TRBV6-5|-
TGTGCCAGCAGTCCCTCTCTAGGAGACAGGGAAGAAGCTTTCTTT
CASSPSLGDREEAFF
>TRBD1|TRBJ2-1|TRBV6-1|once
TGTGCCAGCAGTGAAGGGCCAGGGGGCCACAATGAGCAGTTCTTC
CASSEGPGGHNEQFF
>TRBD1|TRBJ1-3|TRBV6-6|-
TGTGCCAGCAGCCGGGACAGCTTGATCTCTGGAAACACCATATATTTT
CASSRDSLISGNTIYF
>-|TRBJ2-1|TRBV7-7|-
TGTGCTAGCAGCCCCCGGGACTCCTACAATGAGCAGTTCTTC
CASSPRDSYNEQFF
>TRBD1|TRBJ1-1|TRBV4-2|few
TGTGCCAGCAGCCAAGCCAAGACAGGGGGGAACACTGAAGCTTTCTTT
CASSQAKTGGNTEAFF
>-|TRBJ1-5|TRBV27|-
TGTGCCAGCAGCCGTGGGGGGGGGACCTTCAATCAGCCCCAGCATTTT
CASSRGGGTFNQPQHF
>-|TRBJ2-7|TRBV5-6|-
TGTGCCAGCAGCTTTAGGGTCAGGGAAGTTTACGAGCAGTACTTC
CASSFRVREVYEQYF
>-|TRBJ1-1|TRBV30|-
TGTGCCTGTCAAGGGTCCCGGGGAGCTTTCTTT
CACQGSRGAFF
>-|TRBJ1-1|TRBV29-1|-
TGCAGCGCACAGGGGAACACTGAAGCTTTCTTT
CSAQGNTEAFF
>TRBD1|TRBJ2-4|TRBV6-6|-
TGTGCCAGCAGTTTCACTACAGGGGATGGCAAAAACATTCAGTACTTC
CASSFTTGDGKNIQYF
>-|TRBJ2-1|TRBV11-2|few
TGTGCCAGCAGCACGGGACTCTACAATGAGCAGTTCTTC
CASSTGLYNEQFF
>TRBD2|TRBJ2-1|TRBV9|-
TGTGCCAGCAGCACCTCTAGCGGGAACGAGCAGTTCTTC
CASSTSSGNEQFF
>-|TRBJ1-1|TRBV5-6|-
TGTGCCAGCAGCCTCGACAGAAGGGAAGCTTTCTTT
CASSLDRREAFF
>TRBD1|TRBJ1-1|TRBV10-3|-
TGTGCCATCAGTGACGAACAGGACAGGGAGGCTTTCTTT
CAISDEQDREAFF
>-|TRBJ2-1|TRBV5-1|once
TGCGCCAGCAGCTCGCAACGGGAACATAGCAATGAGCAGTTCTTC
CASSSQREHSNEQFF
>-|TRBJ2-5|TRBV5-4|-
TGTGCCAGCAGCTTGGGCAGGGGTGAGACCCAGTACTTC
CASSLGRGETQYF
>TRBD1|TRBJ1-1|TRBV7-9|-
TGTGCCAGCAGTCTACAGACAGGGGCCAACACTGAAGCTTTCTTT
CASSLQTGANTEAFF
>-|TRBJ1-1|TRBV19|-
TGTGCCAGTAGCGGCAGGGGGAACACTGAAGCTTTCTTT
CASSGRGNTEAFF
>TRBD1|TRBJ1-2|TRBV9|-
TGTGCCAGCAGCGTAGGGCAGGGGGTTCCTTATGGCTACACCTTC
CASSVGQGVPYGYTF
>-|TRBJ1-4|TRBV4-1|-
TGCGCCAGCAGCCAAGTTGGAGCAACTAATGAAAAACTGTTTTTT
CASSQVGATNEKLFF
>TRBD1|TRBJ2-7|TRBV28|once
TGTGCCAGCAGTTTAGGGACAGCCATCTACGAGCAGTACTTC
CASSLGTAIYEQYF
>-|TRBJ1-2|TRBV30|few
TGTGCCTGGAGTACGGACAGCCACTATGGCTACACCTTC
CAWSTDSHYGYTF
>-|TRBJ1-3|TRBV19|-
TGTGCCAGTACCCCGGGACATGCAGGTGGAAACACCATATATTTT
CASTPGHAGGNTIYF
>TRBD2|TRBJ2-2|TRBV27|-
TGTGCCAGCAGTCCACCCCCCCAGCGGGAGGGCGGGGAGCTGTTTTTT
CASSPPPQREGGELFF
>-|TRBJ1-1|TRBV12-5|-
TGTGCTAGTGGTTTGGTAATCAGGGATACTGAAGCTTTCTTT
CASGLVIRDTEAFF
>-|TRBJ2-7|TRBV9|-
TGTGCCAGCAGCGTAGAGGGGTTCTCCTACGAGCAGTACTTC
CASSVEGFSYEQYF
>TRBD2|TRBJ2-1|TRBV9|-
TGTGCCAGCAGCCCGAGCGGGAGGTCCTACAATGAGCAGTTCTTC
CASSPSGRSYNEQFF
>-|TRBJ2-3|TRBV7-2|-
TGTGCCAGCACGGACTACCTCACAGATACGCAGTATTTT
CASTDYLTDTQYF
>TRBD2|TRBJ2-3|TRBV5-1|-
TGCGCCAGCAGCCCCTTAACGGGAGGCCTCACAGATACGCAGTATTTT
CASSPLTGGLTDTQYF
>TRBD1|TRBJ2-1|TRBV2|-
TGTGCCAGCCCAAGGGCTAGACAGGGGGCTATCACGTCCTACAATGAGCAGTTCTTC
CASPRARQGAITSYNEQFF
>-|TRBJ2-1|TRBV7-9|-
TGTGCCAGCAGCCCCCCGACGGGGGTGTTATCCTACAATGAGCAGTTCTTC
CASSPPTGVLSYNEQFF
>-|TRBJ1-6|TRBV4-1|-
TGCGCCAGCAGCCAAGAGGGGCATTCACCCCTCCACTTT
CASSQEGHSPLHF
>TRBD1|TRBJ2-7|TRBV7-8|-
TGTGCCAGCAGCTCGGGACGCCAACAGGGGGCATGGGAGCAGTACTTC
CASSSGRQQGAWEQYF
>-|TRBJ2-5|TRBV15|-
TGTGCCACCAGCAGAGAGGGGCCCGGAGCGGGTCAAGAGACCCAGTACTTC
CATSREGPGAGQETQYF
>TRBD1|TRBJ2-7|TRBV5-6|-
TGTGCCAGCAGCCCGACAGGGGGGGACGAGCAGTACTTC
CASSPTGGDEQYF
>TRBD2|TRBJ2-7|TRBV27|-
TGTGCCAGCACCCCTGGGTTAGTAGCGGGGGGGCCGGGGTACGAGCAGTACTTC
CASTPGLVAGGPGYEQYF
>TRBD1|TRBJ1-2|TRBV10-3|-
TGTGCCATCAGTGAGCCGGACAGGGGGAAGAATGGCTACACCTTC
CAISEPDRGKNGYTF
>-|TRBJ2-1|TRBV28|-
TGTGCCAGCAGTTTAGCAGTGAATGAGCAGTTCTTC
CASSLAVNEQFF
>-|TRBJ2-3|TRBV6-1|-
TGTGCCAGCAGTGAAATACCCGGCGGAGGAACAGATACGCAGTATTTT
CASSEIPGGGTDTQYF
>TRBD1|TRBJ2-4|TRBV11-2|-
TGTGCCAGCAGCCAGGCACAGGGGCGAGGCCTAAACATTCAGTACTTC
CASSQAQGRGLNIQYF
>-|TRBJ2-1|TRBV15|-
TGTGCCACCATGGAGGGGTTAGACTACAATGAGCAGTTCTTC
CATMEGLDYNEQFF
>TRBD1|TRBJ2-7|TRBV5-1|-
TGCGCCAGCAGCTCGGACAGGGTCTCCTACGAGCAGTACTTC
CASSSDRVSYEQYF
>-|TRBJ2-5|TRBV6-1|-
TGTGCCAGCAGTGCTGGGGGGGGGCACCAAGAGACCCAGTACTTC
CASSAGGGHQETQYF
>TRBD2|TRBJ2-1|TRBV11-1|-
TGTGCCAGCCCCAAGGAGGGGAAGGGAGGGTCCTACAATGAGCAGTTCTTC
CASPKEGKGGSYNEQFF
>TRBD1|TRBJ2-2|TRBV7-9|-
TGTGCCAGCAGCTCAAATCGACAGGGACGATCCGGGGAGCTGTTTTTT
CASSSNRQGRSGELFF
>-|TRBJ1-2|TRBV5-8|-
TGTGCCAGCAGCTCGGGCGGGGGGGTCTGGTATGGCTACACCTTC
CASSSGGGVWYGYTF
>TRBD1|TRBJ1-1|TRBV5-1|few
TGCGCCAGCAGCAGGGGACAGGGTTTCACTGAAGCTTTCTTT
CASSRGQGFTEAFF
>TRBD2|TRBJ2-5|TRBV25-1|-
TGTGCCAGCAGTCTAAGACCGAAAACTAGCGGACAAGAGACCCAGTACTTC
CASSLRPKTSGQETQYF